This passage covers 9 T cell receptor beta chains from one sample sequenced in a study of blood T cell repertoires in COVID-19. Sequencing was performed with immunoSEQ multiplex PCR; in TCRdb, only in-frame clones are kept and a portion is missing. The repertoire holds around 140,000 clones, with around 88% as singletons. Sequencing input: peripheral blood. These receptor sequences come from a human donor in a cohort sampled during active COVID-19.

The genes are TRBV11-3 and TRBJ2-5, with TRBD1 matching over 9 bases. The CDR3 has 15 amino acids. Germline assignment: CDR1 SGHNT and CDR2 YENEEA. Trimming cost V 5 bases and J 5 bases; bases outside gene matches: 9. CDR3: CASSPGTGKAETQYF. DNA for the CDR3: TGTGCCAGCAGCCCCGGGACAGGGAAGGCGGAGACCCAGTACTTC.

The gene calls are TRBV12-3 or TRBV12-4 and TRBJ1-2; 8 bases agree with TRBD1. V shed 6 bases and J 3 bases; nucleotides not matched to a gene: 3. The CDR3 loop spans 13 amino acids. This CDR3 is CASRGGQDYGYTF. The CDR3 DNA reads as TGTGCCAGCAGGGGGGGACAGGACTATGGCTACACCTTC.

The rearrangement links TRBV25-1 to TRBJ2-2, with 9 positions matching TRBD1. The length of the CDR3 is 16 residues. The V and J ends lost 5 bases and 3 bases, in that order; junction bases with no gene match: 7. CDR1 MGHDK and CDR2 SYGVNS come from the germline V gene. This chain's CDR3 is CASSTRTGAYTGELFF. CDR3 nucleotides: TGTGCCAGCAGTACACGGACAGGGGCATACACCGGGGAGCTGTTTTTT.

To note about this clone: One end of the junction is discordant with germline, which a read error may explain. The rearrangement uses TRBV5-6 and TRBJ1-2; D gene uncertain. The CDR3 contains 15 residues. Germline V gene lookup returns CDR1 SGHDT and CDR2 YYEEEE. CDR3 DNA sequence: TGTGCCAGCAGCCTTACCGGACGGTCAGACTACGGCTACACCTTC. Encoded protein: CASSLTGRSDYGYTF.

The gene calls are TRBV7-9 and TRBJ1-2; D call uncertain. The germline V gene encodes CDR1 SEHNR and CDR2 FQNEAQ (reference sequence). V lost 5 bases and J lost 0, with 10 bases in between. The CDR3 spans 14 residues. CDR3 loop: CASSQLGANYGYTF. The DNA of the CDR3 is TGTGCCAGCAGCCAACTGGGAGCTAACTATGGCTACACCTTC.

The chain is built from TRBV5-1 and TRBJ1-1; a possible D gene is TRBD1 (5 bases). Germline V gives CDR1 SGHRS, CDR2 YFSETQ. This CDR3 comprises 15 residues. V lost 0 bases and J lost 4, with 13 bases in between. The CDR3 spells CASSLETLGGTEAFF. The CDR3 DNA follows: TGCGCCAGCAGCTTGGAAACCTTGGGGGGCACTGAAGCTTTCTTT.

The CDR3 region is CASSSQVVAFF. The DNA of the CDR3 is TGTGCCAGCAGCTCTCAGGTGGTAGCTTTCTTT. This chain links TRBV13 with TRBJ1-1; D unresolved. Looked up from germline, CDR1 is PRHDT and CDR2 is FYEKMQ (reference sequence). V lost 4 bases and J 10 bases, leaving 10 bases between the germline ends. The CDR3 length is 11 residues.

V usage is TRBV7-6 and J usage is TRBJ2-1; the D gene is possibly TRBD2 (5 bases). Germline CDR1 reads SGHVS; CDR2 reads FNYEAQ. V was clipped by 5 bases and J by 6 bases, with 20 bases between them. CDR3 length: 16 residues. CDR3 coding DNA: TGTGCCAGCAGCCGAGCCCGGAACGACCGGGGCAATGAGCAGTTCTTC. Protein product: CASSRARNDRGNEQFF.

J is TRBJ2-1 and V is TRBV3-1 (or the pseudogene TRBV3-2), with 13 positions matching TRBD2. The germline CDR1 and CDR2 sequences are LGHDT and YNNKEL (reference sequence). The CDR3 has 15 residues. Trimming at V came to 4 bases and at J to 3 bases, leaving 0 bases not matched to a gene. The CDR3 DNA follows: TGTGCCAGCAGCCGGACTAGCGGGGGCTACAATGAGCAGTTCTTC. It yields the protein CASSRTSGGYNEQFF.